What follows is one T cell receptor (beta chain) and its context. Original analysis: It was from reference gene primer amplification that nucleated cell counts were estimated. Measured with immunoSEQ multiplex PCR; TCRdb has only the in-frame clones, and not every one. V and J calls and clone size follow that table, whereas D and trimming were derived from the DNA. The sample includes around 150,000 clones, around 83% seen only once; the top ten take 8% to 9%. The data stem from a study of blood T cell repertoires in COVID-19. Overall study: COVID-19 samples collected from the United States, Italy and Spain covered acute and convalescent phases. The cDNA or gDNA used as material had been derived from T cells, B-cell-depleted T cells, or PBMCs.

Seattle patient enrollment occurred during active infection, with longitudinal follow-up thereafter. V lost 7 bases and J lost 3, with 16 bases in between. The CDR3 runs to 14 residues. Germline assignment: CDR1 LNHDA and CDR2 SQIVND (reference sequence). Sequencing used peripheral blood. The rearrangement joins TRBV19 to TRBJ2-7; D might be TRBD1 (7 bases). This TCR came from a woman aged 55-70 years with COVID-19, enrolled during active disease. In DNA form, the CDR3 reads TGTGCCAGTACGGCGCAGGGGGGCCTCTACGAGCAGTACTTC. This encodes CASTAQGGLYEQYF.